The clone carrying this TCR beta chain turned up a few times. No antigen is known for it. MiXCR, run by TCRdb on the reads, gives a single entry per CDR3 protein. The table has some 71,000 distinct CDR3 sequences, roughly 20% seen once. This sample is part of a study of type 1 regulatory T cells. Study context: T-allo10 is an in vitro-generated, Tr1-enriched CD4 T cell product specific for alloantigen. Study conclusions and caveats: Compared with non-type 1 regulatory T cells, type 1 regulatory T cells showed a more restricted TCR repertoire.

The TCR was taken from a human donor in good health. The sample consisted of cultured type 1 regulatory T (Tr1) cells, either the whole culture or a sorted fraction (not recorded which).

The CDR3 here is CASSFGGHEQYF. As DNA, the CDR3 is TGTGCCAGCAGTTTCGGTGGTCACGAGCAGTACTTC. This chain links TRBV28 with TRBJ2-7; unclear D gene. This CDR3 is 12 amino acids long. Germline V lookup: CDR1 MDHEN, CDR2 SYDVKM. Trimming shortened V by 3 bases and J by 5 bases, and 8 bases separated the two germline ends.